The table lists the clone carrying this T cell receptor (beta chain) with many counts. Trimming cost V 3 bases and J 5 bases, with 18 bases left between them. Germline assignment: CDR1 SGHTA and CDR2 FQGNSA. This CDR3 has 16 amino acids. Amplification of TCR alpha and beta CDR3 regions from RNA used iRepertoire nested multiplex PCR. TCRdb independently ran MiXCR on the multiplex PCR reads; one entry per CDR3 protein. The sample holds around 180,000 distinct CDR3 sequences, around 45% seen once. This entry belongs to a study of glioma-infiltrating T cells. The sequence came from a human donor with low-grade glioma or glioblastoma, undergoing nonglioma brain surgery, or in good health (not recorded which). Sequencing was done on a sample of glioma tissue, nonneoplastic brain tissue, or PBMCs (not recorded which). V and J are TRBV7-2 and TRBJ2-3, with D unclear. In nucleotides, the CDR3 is TGTGCCAGCAGCTTCGGCAAAAGAGTGGGAATAGATACGCAGTATTTT. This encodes CASSFGKRVGIDTQYF.